This TCR beta chain was recorded in a study of early T cells in non-severe SARS-CoV-2 infection. One entry per CDR3 protein results from TCRdb running MiXCR on the 5' RACE reads. The repertoire consists of 98,000 or so distinct CDR3 sequences, with 9.5% to 11% occurring once and the leading ten covering 5.1%. The ends lost 2 bases at V and 6 bases at J; junction bases unmatched: 5. CDR1 and CDR2 (germline): SEHNR, FQNEAQ (reference sequence). The CDR3 is 15 residues long. This clonotype came up many times. The specimen was whole blood. The TCR was taken from an adult who was a healthcare worker with PCR-confirmed SARS-CoV-2 infection or an uninfected control (not recorded which). The chain couples TRBV7-9 to TRBJ1-5, with 9 bases aligning to TRBD1. The CDR3 reads CASSLMGQGFQPQHF. The CDR3 DNA follows: TGTGCCAGCAGCTTAATGGGACAGGGATTTCAGCCCCAGCATTTT.